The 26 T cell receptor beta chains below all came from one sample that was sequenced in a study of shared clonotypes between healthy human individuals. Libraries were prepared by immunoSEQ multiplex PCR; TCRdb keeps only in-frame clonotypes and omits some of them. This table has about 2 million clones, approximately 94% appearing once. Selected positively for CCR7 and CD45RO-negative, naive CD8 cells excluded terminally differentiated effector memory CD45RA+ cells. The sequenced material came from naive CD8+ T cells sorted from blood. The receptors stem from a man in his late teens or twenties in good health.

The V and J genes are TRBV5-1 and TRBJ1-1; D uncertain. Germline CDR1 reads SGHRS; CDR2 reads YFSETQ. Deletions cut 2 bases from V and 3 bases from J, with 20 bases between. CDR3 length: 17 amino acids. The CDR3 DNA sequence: TGCGCCAGCAGCTTCGATTTCTTAACGGGTGCGGACACTGAAGCTTTCTTT. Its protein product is CASSFDFLTGADTEAFF.

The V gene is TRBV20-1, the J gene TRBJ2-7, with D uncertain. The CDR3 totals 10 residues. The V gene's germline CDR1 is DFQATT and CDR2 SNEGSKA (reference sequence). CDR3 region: CPLVGSEQYF. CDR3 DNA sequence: TGCCCGCTAGTGGGCTCCGAGCAGTACTTC.

The CDR3 loop reads CASSPLRGAQETQYF. CDR3 DNA: TGCGCCAGCAGTCCCCTACGGGGGGCCCAAGAGACCCAGTACTTC. The chain carries TRBV4-1 and TRBJ2-5; tentatively, D is TRBD2 (7 bases). The germline CDR1 and CDR2 sequences are MGHRA and YSYEKL. CDR3 length equals 15 residues. Trimming stripped 6 bases from V and 1 base from J, with 15 bases between.

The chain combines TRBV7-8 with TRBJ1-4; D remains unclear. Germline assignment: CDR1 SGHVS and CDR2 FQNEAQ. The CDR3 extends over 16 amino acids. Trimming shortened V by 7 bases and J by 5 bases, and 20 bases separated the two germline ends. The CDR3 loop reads CASTLNSRAANEKLFF. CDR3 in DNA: TGTGCCAGCACCCTAAATAGCCGGGCCGCAAATGAAAAACTGTTTTTT.

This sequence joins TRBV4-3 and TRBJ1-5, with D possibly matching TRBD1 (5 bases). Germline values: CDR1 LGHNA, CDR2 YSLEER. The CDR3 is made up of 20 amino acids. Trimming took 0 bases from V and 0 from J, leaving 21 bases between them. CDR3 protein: CASSQEYVPGRPYSNQPQHF. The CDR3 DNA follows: TGCGCCAGCAGCCAAGAATATGTCCCGGGACGGCCCTATAGCAATCAGCCCCAGCATTTT.

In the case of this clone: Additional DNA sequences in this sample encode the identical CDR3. CDR3 coding DNA: TGTGCCTGGAGTGTGCAGGGGCTTAGCAATCAGCCCCAGCATTTT. Translation: CAWSVQGLSNQPQHF. The chain recombines TRBV30 with TRBJ1-5; perhaps TRBD1 as D (6 bases). Germline assignment: CDR1 GTSNPN and CDR2 SVGIG (reference sequence). V lost 0 bases, J lost 0 bases, and 9 bases lay in between. The CDR3 length is 15 residues.

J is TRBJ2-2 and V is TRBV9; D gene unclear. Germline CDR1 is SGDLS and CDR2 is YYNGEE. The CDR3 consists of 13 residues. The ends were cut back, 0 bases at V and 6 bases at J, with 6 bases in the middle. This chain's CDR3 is CASSVGYSGELFF. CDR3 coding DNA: TGTGCCAGCAGCGTAGGATACTCCGGGGAGCTGTTTTTT. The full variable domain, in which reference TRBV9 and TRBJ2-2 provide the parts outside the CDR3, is DSGVTQTPKHLITATGQRVTLRCSPRSGDLSVYWYQQSLDQGLQFLIQYYNGEERAKGNILERFSAQQFPDLHSELNLSSLELGDSALYFCASSVGYSGELFFGEGSRLTVL.

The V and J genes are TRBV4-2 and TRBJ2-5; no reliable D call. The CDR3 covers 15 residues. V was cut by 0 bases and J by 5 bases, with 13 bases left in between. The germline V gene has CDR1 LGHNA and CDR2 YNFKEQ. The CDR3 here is CASSQERQYEETQYF. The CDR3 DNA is TGTGCCAGCAGCCAAGAAAGGCAGTACGAGGAGACCCAGTACTTC.

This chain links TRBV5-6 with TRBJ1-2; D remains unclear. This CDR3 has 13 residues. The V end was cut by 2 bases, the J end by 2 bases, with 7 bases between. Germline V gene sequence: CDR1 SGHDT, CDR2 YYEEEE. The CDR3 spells CASSLEMNYGYTF. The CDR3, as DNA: TGTGCCAGCAGCTTAGAGATGAACTATGGCTACACCTTC.

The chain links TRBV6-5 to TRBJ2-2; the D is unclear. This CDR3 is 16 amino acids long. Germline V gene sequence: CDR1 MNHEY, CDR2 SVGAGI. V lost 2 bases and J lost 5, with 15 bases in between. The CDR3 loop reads CASSYELYPRTGELFF. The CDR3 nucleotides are TGTGCCAGCAGTTACGAATTATACCCGAGAACCGGGGAGCTGTTTTTT.

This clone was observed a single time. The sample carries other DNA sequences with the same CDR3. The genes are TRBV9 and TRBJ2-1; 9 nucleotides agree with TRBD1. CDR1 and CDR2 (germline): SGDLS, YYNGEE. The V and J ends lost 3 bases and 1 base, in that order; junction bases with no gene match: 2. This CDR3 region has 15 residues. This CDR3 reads CASSGGQGSYNEQFF. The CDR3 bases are TGTGCCAGCAGCGGTGGACAGGGGTCCTACAATGAGCAGTTCTTC.

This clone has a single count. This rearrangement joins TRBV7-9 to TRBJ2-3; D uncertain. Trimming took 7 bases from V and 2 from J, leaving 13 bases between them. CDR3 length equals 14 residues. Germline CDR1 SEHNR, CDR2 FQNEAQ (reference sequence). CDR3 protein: CASIPPLPTDTQYF. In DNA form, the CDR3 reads TGTGCCAGCATTCCTCCCCTCCCCACAGATACGCAGTATTTT.

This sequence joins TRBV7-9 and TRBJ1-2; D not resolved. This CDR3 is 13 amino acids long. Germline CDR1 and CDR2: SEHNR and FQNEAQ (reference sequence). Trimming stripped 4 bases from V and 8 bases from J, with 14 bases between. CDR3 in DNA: TGTGCCAGCAGCTATGGGGAGGCGACGGGCTACACCTTC. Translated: CASSYGEATGYTF.

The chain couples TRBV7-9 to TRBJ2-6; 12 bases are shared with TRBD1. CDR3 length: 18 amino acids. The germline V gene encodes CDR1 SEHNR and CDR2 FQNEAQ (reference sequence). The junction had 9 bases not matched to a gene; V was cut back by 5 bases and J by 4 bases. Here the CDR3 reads CASSKPGQGAQGANVLTF. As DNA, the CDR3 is TGTGCCAGCAGCAAACCGGGACAGGGGGCGCAGGGGGCCAACGTCCTGACTTTC.

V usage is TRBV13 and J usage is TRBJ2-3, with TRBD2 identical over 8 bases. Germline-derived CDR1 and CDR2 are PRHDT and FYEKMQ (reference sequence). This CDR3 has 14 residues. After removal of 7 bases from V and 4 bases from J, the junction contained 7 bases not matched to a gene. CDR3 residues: CASTGGRLADTQYF. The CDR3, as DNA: TGTGCCAGCACGGGAGGGAGGTTAGCAGATACGCAGTATTTT.

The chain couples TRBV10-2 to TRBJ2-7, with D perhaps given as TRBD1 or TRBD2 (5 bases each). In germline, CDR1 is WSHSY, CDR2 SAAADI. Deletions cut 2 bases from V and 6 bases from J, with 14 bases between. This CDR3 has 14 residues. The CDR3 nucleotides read TGCGCCAGCAGTGAGAGAGGGGCGCTGGGCGAGCAGTACTTC. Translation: CASSERGALGEQYF.

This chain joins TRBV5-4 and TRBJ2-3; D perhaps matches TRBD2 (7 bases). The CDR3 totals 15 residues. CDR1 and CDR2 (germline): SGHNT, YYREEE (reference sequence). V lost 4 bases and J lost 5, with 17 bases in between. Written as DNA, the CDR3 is TGTGCCAGCAGCCCGGGGGGCTCCGGTTTAGATACGCAGTATTTT. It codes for CASSPGGSGLDTQYF.

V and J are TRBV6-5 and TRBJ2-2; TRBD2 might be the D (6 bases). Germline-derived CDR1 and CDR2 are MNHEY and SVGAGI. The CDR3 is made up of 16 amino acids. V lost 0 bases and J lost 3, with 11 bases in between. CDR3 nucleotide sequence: TGTGCCAGCAGTTACTCTTGGGGGGAGGACACCGGGGAGCTGTTTTTT. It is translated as CASSYSWGEDTGELFF.

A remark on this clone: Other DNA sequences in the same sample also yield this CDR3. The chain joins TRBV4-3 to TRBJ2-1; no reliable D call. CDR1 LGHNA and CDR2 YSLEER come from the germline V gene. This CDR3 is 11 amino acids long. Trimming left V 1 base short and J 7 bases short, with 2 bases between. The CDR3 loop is CASSQGNEQFF. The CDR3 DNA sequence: TGCGCCAGCAGCCAAGGTAATGAGCAGTTCTTC.

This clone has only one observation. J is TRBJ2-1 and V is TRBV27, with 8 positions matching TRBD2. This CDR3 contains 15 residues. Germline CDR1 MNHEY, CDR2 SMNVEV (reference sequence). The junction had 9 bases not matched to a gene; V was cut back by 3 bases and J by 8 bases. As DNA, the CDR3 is TGTGCCAGCAGTTTCCTCGGGGGGGCCGGAGATGAGCAGTTCTTC. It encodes CASSFLGGAGDEQFF.

The CDR3 reads CAWGRDYQFF. As DNA, the CDR3 is TGTGCCTGGGGCCGGGACTATCAGTTCTTC. V is TRBV30 and J is TRBJ2-1; the match to TRBD2 covers 7 bases. The CDR3 is made up of 10 amino acids. J was trimmed by 13 bases and V by 5 bases; bases with no gene match: 5. CDR1 GTSNPN and CDR2 SVGIG come from the germline V gene (reference sequence).

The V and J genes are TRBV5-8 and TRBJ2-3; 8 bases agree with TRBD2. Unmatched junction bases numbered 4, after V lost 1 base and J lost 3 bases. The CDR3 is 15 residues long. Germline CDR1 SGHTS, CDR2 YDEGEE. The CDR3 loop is CASSLRTGGTDTQYF. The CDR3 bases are TGTGCCAGCAGCTTGCGGACGGGGGGGACAGATACGCAGTATTTT.

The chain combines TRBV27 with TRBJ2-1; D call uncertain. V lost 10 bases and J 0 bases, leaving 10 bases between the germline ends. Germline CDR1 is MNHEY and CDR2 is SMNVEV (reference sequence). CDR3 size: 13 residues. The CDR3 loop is CATRTGSYNEQFF. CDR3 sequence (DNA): TGTGCCACCAGAACGGGCTCCTACAATGAGCAGTTCTTC.

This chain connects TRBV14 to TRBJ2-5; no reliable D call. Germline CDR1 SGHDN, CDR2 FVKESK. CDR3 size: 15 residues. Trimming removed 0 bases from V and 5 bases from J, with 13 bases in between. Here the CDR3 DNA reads TGTGCCAGCAGCCAAGATTGGGGTAGCCGGGAGACCCAGTACTTC. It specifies CASSQDWGSRETQYF.

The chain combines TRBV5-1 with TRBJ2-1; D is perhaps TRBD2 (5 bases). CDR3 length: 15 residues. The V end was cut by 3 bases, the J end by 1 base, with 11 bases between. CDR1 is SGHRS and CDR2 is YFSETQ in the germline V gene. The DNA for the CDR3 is TGCGCCAGCAGCTATCAAGGAGGATCCTACAATGAGCAGTTCTTC. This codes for CASSYQGGSYNEQFF.

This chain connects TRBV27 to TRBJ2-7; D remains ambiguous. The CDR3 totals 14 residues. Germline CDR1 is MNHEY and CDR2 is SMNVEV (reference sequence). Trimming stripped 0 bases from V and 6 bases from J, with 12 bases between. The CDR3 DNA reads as TGTGCCAGCAGTTTATCCTCTTCGGACCCCGAGCAGTACTTC. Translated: CASSLSSSDPEQYF.